Presented here are 29 T cell receptor beta chains from one specimen sequenced in a study of cytomegalovirus exposure and HLA in healthy donors. PCR employed 60 Vbeta and 13 Jbeta primers. Profiled with immunoSEQ multiplex PCR; TCRdb holds only in-frame clones, not every one. The clone table shows just over 200,000 clones, with the ten largest holding over 0.95%. Sequencing used PBMCs. These receptors all come from a girl aged 2-9 years in good health and CMV-seropositive.

For this clone: As the CDR3 is not closed by the conserved phenylalanine or tryptophan, this likely results from a read error. The DNA is omitted, as the CDR3 cannot be located on it reliably, and the CDR3 follows TCRdb's listing. The J gene is TRBJ1-1, the V gene TRBV28. Looked up from germline, CDR1 is MDHEN and CDR2 is SYDVKM. The CDR3 is 13 amino acids in total, end residues counted. The CDR3 loop reads CASSLGGAQRRFP.

V gene TRBV19 combines with J gene TRBJ2-7; 9 bases align to TRBD2. CDR3 length: 15 residues. V lost 3 bases, J lost 3 bases, and 6 bases stayed unmatched. Germline CDR1 and CDR2: LNHDA and SQIVND (reference sequence). The CDR3 sequence is CASSIQAGGFYEQYF. CDR3 in DNA: TGTGCCAGTAGTATTCAAGCGGGAGGTTTCTACGAGCAGTACTTC.

Worth noting for this clone: A read error may produce the germline difference seen at one junction end. CDR3 residues: CASSPLGLNLDPGF. The CDR3 DNA reads TGTGCCAGCAGCCCCCTCGGACTCAACCTCGACCCCGGCTTC. The chain employs TRBV7-9 and TRBJ2-7; weak D call: TRBD2 (5 bases). Germline V gives CDR1 SEHNR, CDR2 FQNEAQ (reference sequence). The CDR3 length is 14 residues.

This sequence joins TRBV10-2 and TRBJ1-5; 12 bases are shared with TRBD1. Trimming cost V 8 bases and J 9 bases; bases outside gene matches: 14. This CDR3 contains 16 residues. From germline, CDR1 is WSHSY and CDR2 SAAADI. In nucleotides, the CDR3 is TGCGCCAGCGGGGGAGACGGGACAGGGGGCTTGCGGCCCCAGCATTTT. It specifies CASGGDGTGGLRPQHF.

The CDR3 nucleotides read TGCAGCGTTGCCCCAGGGACTCTACGCACAGATACGCAGTATTTT. Its translation: CSVAPGTLRTDTQYF. This chain connects TRBV29-1 to TRBJ2-3; weak D call: TRBD2 (6 bases). V lost 4 bases and J 1 base, leaving 15 bases between the germline ends. The CDR3 is made up of 15 amino acids. Germline values: CDR1 SQVTM, CDR2 ANQGSEA.

The gene calls are TRBV5-1 and TRBJ2-1; TRBD2 matches 7 bases. CDR1 and CDR2 from the germline V gene are SGHRS and YFSETQ. This CDR3 region has 16 residues. V lost 4 bases, J lost 7 bases, and 14 bases stayed unmatched. CDR3 protein: CASSRQASGPYNEQFF. The DNA of the CDR3 is TGCGCCAGCAGCCGGCAAGCTAGCGGACCATATAATGAGCAGTTCTTC. The full variable domain, with the rest looked up from reference TRBV5-1 and TRBJ2-1, is KAGVTQTPRYLIKTRGQQVTLSCSPISGHRSVSWYQQTPGQGLQFLFEYFSETQRNKGNFPGRFSGRQFSNSRSEMNVSTLELGDSALYLCASSRQASGPYNEQFFGPGTRLTVL.

V usage is TRBV2 and J usage is TRBJ2-5; the D gene is possibly TRBD2 (5 bases). The CDR3 loop spans 14 amino acids. CDR1 and CDR2 from the germline V gene are SNHLY and FYNNEI. Trimming took 2 bases from V and 4 from J, leaving 11 bases between them. In DNA, the CDR3 is TGTGCCAGCAGTGAACTGGGAGCCGGAGAGACCCAGTACTTC. It translates to CASSELGAGETQYF.

Here the CDR3 DNA reads TGTGCCAGCAGTTTATTGGGGGCGGGAGGGCCGCACGAGCAGTACTTC. Translation gives CASSLLGAGGPHEQYF. The chain joins TRBV28 to TRBJ2-7, with 9 bases matching TRBD2. Germline V gives CDR1 MDHEN, CDR2 SYDVKM. V gave up 1 base and J gave up 5 bases; unmatched junction bases: 9. The CDR3 loop spans 16 amino acids.

This rearrangement joins TRBV5-4 to TRBJ2-5, with TRBD2 matching 14 bases. Germline CDR1 and CDR2: SGHNT and YYREEE (reference sequence). CDR3 length: 15 residues. The V segment lost 4 bases and the J segment 5 bases; nucleotides outside the gene matches: 4. The CDR3 nucleotides read TGTGCCAGCAGCCCCGGACTAGCGGGAGGTGAGACCCAGTACTTC. Translation: CASSPGLAGGETQYF.

V is TRBV10-1 and J is TRBJ2-3; D possibly corresponds to TRBD2 (5 bases). The ends were cut back, 1 base at V and 4 bases at J, with 15 bases in the middle. Germline V gives CDR1 WNHNN, CDR2 SYGVQD (reference sequence). The CDR3 has 16 residues. The CDR3 DNA reads TGCGCCAGCAGTGAGTGGACTCCCGGCCCCGCAGATACGCAGTATTTT. It yields the protein CASSEWTPGPADTQYF.

The chain links TRBV28 to TRBJ2-7, with 7 bases aligning to TRBD2. CDR1 and CDR2 (germline): MDHEN, SYDVKM. The CDR3 is 13 amino acids. The V gene end was trimmed by 6 bases and the J gene end by 1 base; junction bases not matched to a gene: 3. The CDR3 reads CASSPGGSYEQYF. CDR3 nucleotides: TGTGCCAGCAGCCCGGGGGGTTCCTACGAGCAGTACTTC.

The chain couples TRBV15 to TRBJ1-5, with 7 bases fitting TRBD1. From germline, CDR1 is LNHNV and CDR2 YYDKDF (reference sequence). The CDR3 covers 16 residues. V gave up 5 bases and J gave up 3 bases; unmatched junction bases: 10. The CDR3 DNA is TGTGCCACCAGCTGGACAGGACCAAGTAACAATCAGCCCCAGCATTTT. Protein product: CATSWTGPSNNQPQHF.

The chain recombines TRBV11-2 with TRBJ2-7; 9 bases fit TRBD1. V lost 6 bases and J lost 4; bases outside the gene matches: 10. The CDR3 has 15 amino acids. CDR1 is SGHAT and CDR2 is FQNNGV in the germline V gene. The CDR3 nucleotides read TGTGCCAGCAGGCTAACAGGGGGCATCTCATACGAGCAGTACTTC. Amino acid sequence: CASRLTGGISYEQYF.

The chain is built from TRBV27 and TRBJ2-7; the match to TRBD1 covers 7 bases. CDR3 length: 12 amino acids. Unmatched junction bases numbered 6, after V lost 10 bases and J lost 3 bases. Per the germline V gene, CDR1 is MNHEY and CDR2 is SMNVEV (reference sequence). CDR3: CATSRDSYEQYF. The CDR3, as DNA: TGTGCCACGTCCCGGGACAGCTACGAGCAGTACTTC.

The V call is TRBV14, the J call TRBJ2-1, with 7 bases fitting TRBD2. The germline V gene encodes CDR1 SGHDN and CDR2 FVKESK. Unmatched junction bases numbered 12, after V lost 1 base and J lost 0 bases. This CDR3 region has 19 residues. The CDR3 bases are TGTGCCAGCAGCCAAGCGGGTTCGGGTCTAGCGGACTCCTACAATGAGCAGTTCTTC. This sequence encodes CASSQAGSGLADSYNEQFF.

The gene calls are TRBV18 and TRBJ2-3, with 8 bases identical to TRBD1. The CDR3 contains 16 residues. The germline gives CDR1 KGHSH, CDR2 LQKENI. Unmatched junction bases numbered 10, after V lost 2 bases and J lost 6 bases. The CDR3 DNA sequence: TGTGCCAGCTCACCAGGATTGCAGGGGGCGCCGGATACGCAGTATTTT. It specifies CASSPGLQGAPDTQYF.

V and J are TRBV5-4 and TRBJ1-1; 10 bases align to TRBD1. The CDR3 spans 16 residues. V lost 4 bases to trimming and J lost 1 base; unmatched junction nucleotides: 7. CDR1 and CDR2 (germline): SGHNT, YYREEE (reference sequence). CDR3 region: CASSEGTGATNTEAFF. CDR3 in DNA: TGTGCCAGCAGCGAAGGGACAGGGGCAACGAACACTGAAGCTTTCTTT.

The chain recombines TRBV19 with TRBJ2-1; D unresolved. This CDR3 comprises 14 residues. CDR1 is LNHDA, CDR2 SQIVND, per germline (reference sequence). Trimming left V 5 bases short and J 3 bases short, with 11 bases between. Here the CDR3 DNA reads TGTGCCAGTAGTCCGACGACTCACTACAATGAGCAGTTCTTC. Protein product: CASSPTTHYNEQFF.

CDR3 in amino acids: CASSPGNSDRYTDTQYF. The DNA for the CDR3 is TGTGCCAGCAGCCCCGGGAATTCAGACAGGTACACAGATACGCAGTATTTT. V usage is TRBV11-2 and J usage is TRBJ2-3; tentatively, D is TRBD1 (6 bases). There are 17 residues in the CDR3. The germline V gene has CDR1 SGHAT and CDR2 FQNNGV. Trimming stripped 5 bases from V and 2 bases from J, with 20 bases between.

The chain is built from TRBV7-9 and TRBJ1-2; D possibly corresponds to TRBD1 (5 bases). The CDR3 is 13 amino acids. The ends were cut back, 7 bases at V and 0 bases at J, with 9 bases in the middle. CDR1 and CDR2 from the germline V gene are SEHNR and FQNEAQ (reference sequence). CDR3 amino acids: CASNLQANYGYTF. The CDR3 bases are TGTGCCAGCAACCTACAGGCTAACTATGGCTACACCTTC.

This chain joins TRBV28 and TRBJ2-3, with D unresolved. Trimming left V 3 bases short and J 5 bases short, with 6 bases between. There are 12 residues in the CDR3. From germline, CDR1 is MDHEN and CDR2 SYDVKM. CDR3 nucleotide sequence: TGTGCCAGCAGTTTTCTTAGAGATACGCAGTATTTT. Its translation: CASSFLRDTQYF.

The J gene is TRBJ1-5, the V gene TRBV15; D is ambiguous. Trimming cost V 5 bases and J 5 bases, with 10 bases left between them. Germline-derived CDR1 and CDR2 are LNHNV and YYDKDF (reference sequence). The CDR3 spans 13 residues. The CDR3 DNA sequence: TGTGCCACCAGCGGCCTTCGGGATCAGCCCCAGCATTTT. Translation gives CATSGLRDQPQHF.

This chain's CDR3 is CASSLFSAGQANEKLFF. The CDR3, as DNA: TGCGCCAGCAGCTTGTTTTCGGCAGGGCAAGCTAATGAAAAACTGTTTTTT. The chain carries TRBV5-1 and TRBJ1-4; D is perhaps TRBD1 (5 bases). Germline V gene lookup returns CDR1 SGHRS and CDR2 YFSETQ. Trimming shortened V by 1 base and J by 3 bases, and 16 bases separated the two germline ends. The CDR3 is made up of 17 amino acids.

This rearrangement joins TRBV5-1 to TRBJ1-1; D possibly corresponds to TRBD1 (6 bases). The CDR3 contains 15 residues. Germline CDR1 SGHRS, CDR2 YFSETQ. Trimming removed 4 bases at V and 3 bases at J, with 16 bases between. The CDR3 nucleotides read TGCGCCAGCAGCGTCTTAGGGGGATCCGACACTGAAGCTTTCTTT. Protein sequence: CASSVLGGSDTEAFF.

The CDR3 is CATSIGGQGPYEQYF. CDR3 DNA sequence: TGTGCCACCAGCATCGGGGGACAGGGTCCCTACGAGCAGTACTTC. The V and J genes are TRBV15 and TRBJ2-5, with 9 bases matching TRBD1. The end of the DNA is better explained by TRBJ2-7, so the J call may be wrong. The germline CDR1 and CDR2 sequences are LNHNV and YYDKDF (reference sequence). The CDR3 contains 15 residues.

The chain combines TRBV27 with TRBJ1-4; 10 bases map to TRBD1. The CDR3 consists of 15 residues. The J segment lost 8 bases and the V segment lost 1 base, leaving 4 bases of the junction unmatched. The germline gives CDR1 MNHEY, CDR2 SMNVEV (reference sequence). CDR3 DNA sequence: TGTGCCAGCAGTTTATTAGGGACAGGGGAGGAAAAACTGTTTTTT. Its protein product is CASSLLGTGEEKLFF.

V gene TRBV28 combines with J gene TRBJ2-7; TRBD1 aligns across 8 bases. The V gene's germline CDR1 is MDHEN and CDR2 SYDVKM. The CDR3 has 14 amino acids. The ends lost 7 bases at V and 5 bases at J; junction bases unmatched: 10. The CDR3 loop reads CASTMDRVLHEQYF. CDR3 DNA: TGTGCCAGCACCATGGACAGGGTACTCCACGAGCAGTACTTC.

The chain couples TRBV27 to TRBJ1-2; the match to TRBD1 covers 8 bases. The CDR3 length is 14 residues. V dropped 6 bases and J dropped 2; count of bases not matched to a gene: 5. Germline lookup yields CDR1 MNHEY and CDR2 SMNVEV (reference sequence). CDR3 region: CASRKTGENYGYTF. CDR3 DNA: TGTGCCAGCAGAAAGACAGGGGAAAACTATGGCTACACCTTC.

V gene TRBV7-2 combines with J gene TRBJ2-1, with TRBD2 as a possible D gene (6 bases). Germline CDR1 SGHTA, CDR2 FQGNSA. Trimming shortened V by 5 bases and J by 3 bases, and 14 bases separated the two germline ends. The CDR3 runs 15 residues. The CDR3: CASSPGGISYNEQFF. CDR3 in DNA: TGTGCCAGCAGCCCCGGAGGGATCAGCTACAATGAGCAGTTCTTC.